A single sample is the source of the 9 T cell receptor beta chains below, sequenced in a study of T cell responses to AZD1222 COVID-19 vaccine. Assay used: immunoSEQ multiplex PCR; TCRdb lists only in-frame clones, some missing. Altogether under 150,000 clones are present, approximately 90% being singletons, with the ten largest covering around a tenth. The sample was peripheral blood, taken 28 days after the second AZD1222 dose. The receptor source for this set is an adult who received the AZD1222 COVID-19 vaccine.

This clone has only a few counts. The rearrangement links TRBV12-3 or TRBV12-4 to TRBJ1-1; D call uncertain. The V gene lost 3 bases and the J gene lost 1 base, with 6 bases spanning the gap. CDR3 length equals 13 residues. The CDR3 reads CASSLAGNTEAFF. CDR3 coding DNA: TGTGCCAGCAGTTTGGCGGGGAACACTGAAGCTTTCTTT.

The CDR3 reads CASSLQRGAGLPPTDTQYF. The CDR3 nucleotides read TGTGCCAGCAGCTTGCAGCGGGGGGCGGGCCTACCCCCCACAGATACGCAGTATTTT. The chain joins TRBV5-8 to TRBJ2-3; 9 bases match TRBD2. Germline CDR1 and CDR2: SGHTS and YDEGEE. The V and J ends lost 1 base and 2 bases, in that order; junction bases with no gene match: 14. The CDR3 totals 19 residues.

The chain joins TRBV6-1 to TRBJ1-5; 10 positions match TRBD1. This CDR3 spans 14 amino acids. Trimming removed 1 base from V and 6 bases from J; junction bases left unmatched: 0. The germline CDR1 and CDR2 sequences are MNHNS and SASEGT. CDR3 sequence reads: CASSEGQGAQPQHF. CDR3 DNA: TGTGCCAGCAGTGAAGGACAGGGGGCTCAGCCCCAGCATTTT.

The CDR3 DNA follows: TGCGCCACCACCCCTAGCGGGGCGACCTCCTACAATGAGCAGTTCTTC. It translates to CATTPSGATSYNEQFF. The J gene is TRBJ2-1, the V gene TRBV5-1; 9 bases agree with TRBD2. CDR1 and CDR2 (germline): SGHRS, YFSETQ. CDR3 length equals 16 residues. The J segment lost 0 bases and the V segment lost 9 bases, leaving 10 bases of the junction unmatched.

This rearrangement joins TRBV7-9 to TRBJ1-5; D may be TRBD1 (5 bases). The V end lost 3 bases, the J end lost 5 bases, and 11 bases lay between the germline ends. The V gene's germline CDR1 is SEHNR and CDR2 FQNEAQ (reference sequence). The CDR3 length is 14 residues. The DNA of the CDR3 is TGTGCCAGCAGCTTGGGGCCCCTCGATCAGCCCCAGCATTTT. This codes for CASSLGPLDQPQHF.

The chain recombines TRBV29-1 with TRBJ2-5, with TRBD1 identical over 8 bases. The germline V gene encodes CDR1 SQVTM and CDR2 ANQGSEA. V trimming: 6 bases; J trimming: 5 bases; junction bases outside the gene matches: 5. The CDR3 consists of 12 residues. The chain's CDR3 is CSVPGQDETQYF. CDR3 sequence (DNA): TGCAGCGTCCCGGGACAGGATGAGACCCAGTACTTC.

CDR3 in amino acids: CASSQNLAGGQFF. The CDR3 DNA reads TGCGCCAGCAGCCAAAATCTAGCGGGGGGGCAGTTCTTC. This chain links TRBV4-3 with TRBJ2-1; 11 bases map to TRBD2. The CDR3 length is 13 residues. CDR1 LGHNA and CDR2 YSLEER come from the germline V gene. The J segment lost 12 bases and the V segment lost 2 bases, leaving 3 bases of the junction unmatched.

The chain uses TRBV7-9 and TRBJ2-6, with TRBD1 as a possible D gene (6 bases). The CDR3 extends over 17 amino acids. Germline CDR1 SEHNR, CDR2 FQNEAQ (reference sequence). Trimming cost V 8 bases and J 0 bases, with 17 bases left between them. The CDR3 protein is CASRDNSPSSGANVLTF. Written as DNA, the CDR3 is TGTGCCAGCCGGGACAATTCCCCCAGCTCTGGGGCCAACGTCCTGACTTTC.

The rearrangement links TRBV7-9 to TRBJ1-5; tentative D call: TRBD1 (6 bases). The germline V gene has CDR1 SEHNR and CDR2 FQNEAQ (reference sequence). The V and J ends lost 1 base and 2 bases respectively, with 15 bases between them. This CDR3 has 17 amino acids. CDR3 DNA: TGTGCCAGCAGCTTAGGTGCGGGGGGCGGAGGCAATCAGCCCCAGCATTTT. This codes for CASSLGAGGGGNQPQHF.